The 27 T cell receptor beta chains listed next were all sequenced from one sample in a study of blood T cell repertoires in COVID-19. Some clones are missing from TCRdb's copy, which holds only in-frame ones; the method was immunoSEQ multiplex PCR. Of roughly 73,000 clones in the sample, more than 75% were seen once. The specimen sequenced was peripheral blood. These receptors all come from a human donor in a cohort sampled during active COVID-19.

This chain connects TRBV2 to TRBJ1-1; D not certain. The CDR3 contains 15 residues. Germline-derived CDR1 and CDR2 are SNHLY and FYNNEI. V dropped 2 bases and J dropped 5 bases, with 15 bases sitting between them. DNA of the CDR3: TGTGCCAGCAGTGAAAGTTATCGGGGATGGACTGAAGCTTTCTTT. This translates into CASSESYRGWTEAFF.

V usage is TRBV10-3 and J usage is TRBJ2-2, with 9 bases identical to TRBD2. From germline, CDR1 is ENHRY and CDR2 SYGVKD. This CDR3 contains 17 residues. The V and J ends lost 0 bases and 4 bases, in that order; junction bases with no gene match: 6. CDR3 coding DNA: TGTGCCATCAGTGAGTCTGGTAGCGGGAGCGTCACCGGGGAGCTGTTTTTT. It translates to CAISESGSGSVTGELFF.

The chain has TRBV27 and TRBJ1-2; D unclear. The V end lost 2 bases, the J end lost 2 bases, and 6 bases lay between the germline ends. In germline, CDR1 is MNHEY, CDR2 SMNVEV (reference sequence). This CDR3 has 13 amino acids. The CDR3 DNA reads TGTGCCAGCAGTTTAACAGCAAACTATGGCTACACCTTC. This sequence encodes CASSLTANYGYTF.

The chain has TRBV7-2 and TRBJ2-2, with 10 bases identical to TRBD1. The CDR3 length is 17 residues. CDR1 and CDR2 from the germline V gene are SGHTA and FQGNSA. Trimming removed 0 bases from V and 8 bases from J; junction bases left unmatched: 9. The CDR3: CASSLAGTGVRLGELFF. CDR3 in DNA: TGTGCCAGCAGCTTAGCAGGGACAGGGGTCCGCCTGGGGGAGCTGTTTTTT.

The rearrangement joins TRBV18 to TRBJ1-4; D call uncertain. The V gene's germline CDR1 is KGHSH and CDR2 LQKENI. V was pared by 2 bases and J by 8 bases, with 3 bases between. The CDR3 totals 11 residues. CDR3 sequence: CASSPSEKLFF. The CDR3 DNA reads TGTGCCAGCTCACCATCGGAAAAACTGTTTTTT.

V usage is TRBV6-5 and J usage is TRBJ2-3, with TRBD1 identical over 9 bases. The CDR3 extends over 15 amino acids. The germline V gene has CDR1 MNHEY and CDR2 SVGAGI. With V trimmed by 5 bases and J by 3 bases, 6 bases remained unmatched. The CDR3 region is CASSPQGARTDTQYF. In nucleotides, the CDR3 is TGTGCCAGCAGTCCACAGGGGGCGAGAACAGATACGCAGTATTTT.

This clone was counted a single time. The chain uses TRBV5-1 and TRBJ1-1, with 8 positions matching TRBD1. The CDR3 is 15 residues long. J was trimmed by 6 bases and V by 0 bases; bases with no gene match: 7. CDR1 and CDR2 (germline): SGHRS, YFSETQ. The CDR3 region has the DNA TGCGCCAGCAGCTTGGCCGCAGGGGGCGAATCTGAAGCTTTCTTT. Translation: CASSLAAGGESEAFF.

The chain combines TRBV27 with TRBJ1-5, with D maybe TRBD1 (5 bases). The length of the CDR3 is 15 residues. V was trimmed by 2 bases and J by 6 bases, leaving 14 bases between them. Germline CDR1 is MNHEY and CDR2 is SMNVEV (reference sequence). CDR3 nucleotides: TGTGCCAGCAGTTTACGGTCAGGGCTGGGTCAGCCCCAGCATTTT. Protein product: CASSLRSGLGQPQHF.

This rearrangement joins TRBV2 to TRBJ2-2; D perhaps matches TRBD2 (5 bases). Deletions cut 6 bases from V and 4 bases from J, with 18 bases between. This CDR3 is built from 16 residues. From germline, CDR1 is SNHLY and CDR2 FYNNEI. CDR3 DNA sequence: TGTGCCAGCAGAGCCGGACCTACCGAGGGCACCGGGGAGCTGTTTTTT. Amino acids: CASRAGPTEGTGELFF.

This chain links TRBV27 with TRBJ1-1; no firm D call. From germline, CDR1 is MNHEY and CDR2 SMNVEV (reference sequence). The CDR3 has 14 amino acids. V lost 3 bases to trimming and J lost 3 bases, with 11 bases between them. CDR3 in amino acids: CASSFLGRYTEAFF. The CDR3 region has the DNA TGTGCCAGCAGTTTCCTGGGGAGGTACACTGAAGCTTTCTTT.

The J gene is TRBJ2-7, the V gene TRBV15, with TRBD1 matching over 11 bases. Germline trimming cut 5 bases from V and 6 bases from J; bases unmatched to any gene: 18. CDR3 length: 18 residues. Germline CDR1 and CDR2: LNHNV and YYDKDF (reference sequence). The CDR3 nucleotides are TGTGCCACCAGCTCGCGGCCCCGGGACAGGGGGATCCGTCTCGAGCAGTACGTC. Protein product: CATSSRPRDRGIRLEQYV.

The chain has TRBV27 and TRBJ1-5; 7 bases line up with TRBD1. Germline trimming cut 4 bases from V and 0 bases from J; bases unmatched to any gene: 3. Germline V lookup: CDR1 MNHEY, CDR2 SMNVEV (reference sequence). CDR3 length: 15 residues. CDR3 nucleotides: TGTGCCAGCAGTTCGTACAGGGGTAGCAATCAGCCCCAGCATTTT. Translating it yields CASSSYRGSNQPQHF.

As DNA, the CDR3 is TGTGCCAGCAGCCAGGAGTTCGAACGCCCAGATACGCAGTATTTT. Its protein product is CASSQEFERPDTQYF. The V call is TRBV4-2, the J call TRBJ2-3, with D hard to call. CDR3 length: 15 residues. Trimming took 3 bases from V and 4 from J, leaving 14 bases between them. Germline CDR1 LGHNA, CDR2 YNFKEQ.

This chain connects TRBV15 to TRBJ2-1, with 11 bases identical to TRBD2. The CDR3 extends over 18 amino acids. CDR1 LNHNV and CDR2 YYDKDF come from the germline V gene (reference sequence). Germline trimming cut 3 bases from V and 0 bases from J; bases unmatched to any gene: 7. In DNA form, the CDR3 reads TGTGCCACCAGCAGGGGGACTAGCGGATTTAGCTCCTACAATGAGCAGTTCTTC. Protein product: CATSRGTSGFSSYNEQFF.

This CDR3 is CASSARGVGYQETQYF. The CDR3 coding sequence is TGTGCCAGCAGCGCTCGAGGAGTGGGTTACCAAGAGACCCAGTACTTC. The chain combines TRBV11-2 with TRBJ2-5; no clear D gene. CDR1 and CDR2 (germline): SGHAT, FQNNGV. This CDR3 has 16 amino acids. The V gene lost 5 bases and the J gene lost 0 bases, with 16 bases spanning the gap. Full variable domain (rest looked up from reference TRBV11-2 and TRBJ2-5): EAGVAQSPRYKIIEKRQSVAFWCNPISGHATLYWYQQILGQGPKLLIQFQNNGVVDDSQLPKDRFSAERLKGVDSTLKIQPAKLEDSAVYLCASSARGVGYQETQYFGPGTRLLVL.

The chain is built from TRBV6-5 and TRBJ1-2; no clear D gene. V lost 0 bases to trimming and J lost 3 bases, with 11 bases between them. There are 15 residues in the CDR3. Per germline, CDR1 MNHEY and CDR2 SVGAGI. This chain's CDR3 is CASSYSSAGYYGYTF. The CDR3 bases are TGTGCCAGCAGTTACTCCTCGGCAGGCTACTATGGCTACACCTTC.

The chain carries TRBV27 and TRBJ2-2; tentative D call: TRBD2 (6 bases). Germline V gene sequence: CDR1 MNHEY, CDR2 SMNVEV (reference sequence). V lost 7 bases and J lost 2, with 14 bases in between. CDR3 length: 15 amino acids. CDR3 in amino acids: CASTREAGNTGELFF. Here the CDR3 DNA reads TGTGCCAGCACTCGGGAAGCGGGTAACACCGGGGAGCTGTTTTTT.

The CDR3 sequence: CASSLRQGAEQYF. In DNA form, the CDR3 reads TGTGCCAGCAGCCTCCGACAGGGGGCCGAGCAGTACTTC. This rearrangement joins TRBV6-5 to TRBJ2-7; 10 bases map to TRBD1. The CDR3 spans 13 residues. After removal of 6 bases from V and 6 bases from J, the junction contained 5 bases not matched to a gene. Germline CDR1 reads MNHEY; CDR2 reads SVGAGI.

The genes are TRBV19 and TRBJ2-1; D is ambiguous. The V end lost 5 bases, the J end lost 2 bases, and 10 bases lay between the germline ends. Germline CDR1 and CDR2: LNHDA and SQIVND (reference sequence). The CDR3 has 14 residues. The CDR3 nucleotides read TGTGCCAGTAGTTGGGCCGCTGCCTACAATGAGCAGTTCTTC. Translating gives CASSWAAAYNEQFF. The full variable domain, its missing parts supplied by reference TRBV19 and TRBJ2-1, is DGGITQSPKYLFRKEGQNVTLSCEQNLNHDAMYWYRQDPGQGLRLIYYSQIVNDFQKGDIAEGYSVSREKKESFPLTVTSAQKNPTAFYLCASSWAAAYNEQFFGPGTRLTVL.

The rearrangement joins TRBV24-1 to TRBJ2-4, with a weak D call TRBD2 (7 bases). The CDR3 covers 15 residues. CDR1 KGHDR and CDR2 SFDVKD come from the germline V gene. V lost 4 bases and J lost 8, with 17 bases in between. The CDR3 nucleotides read TGTGCCACCAGTGACCCACGGGGGGCTGGGGACATTCAGTACTTC. It is translated as CATSDPRGAGDIQYF.

V and J are TRBV10-2 and TRBJ1-4; TRBD1 matches 8 bases. Germline CDR1 is WSHSY and CDR2 is SAAADI. CDR3 length equals 15 residues. J was trimmed by 6 bases and V by 7 bases; bases with no gene match: 10. CDR3 coding DNA: TGCGCCAGCAACCGCGGCGGGACAGGAGATGAAAAACTGTTTTTT. Translation: CASNRGGTGDEKLFF.

The chain uses TRBV5-4 and TRBJ2-7; D ambiguous. From germline, CDR1 is SGHNT and CDR2 YYREEE (reference sequence). V gave up 0 bases and J gave up 12 bases, with 16 bases separating them. The length of the CDR3 is 13 residues. Here the CDR3 reads CASSLDLKNRVYV. The CDR3 DNA reads as TGTGCCAGCAGCTTGGACCTCAAAAACAGAGTGTACGTC.

The gene calls are TRBV11-2 and TRBJ2-1; D call uncertain. Trimming pared 7 bases from V and 10 bases from J, leaving 17 bases between. The CDR3 has 13 amino acids. The germline CDR1 and CDR2 sequences are SGHAT and FQNNGV. The CDR3 loop is CASNRGGNLEQFF. The CDR3 bases are TGTGCCAGCAACCGCGGCGGCAATCTGGAGCAGTTCTTC.

In its sample, this clone was seen once. The chain uses TRBV24-1 and TRBJ2-7; 14 bases line up with TRBD2. There are 23 residues in the CDR3. CDR1 is KGHDR and CDR2 is SFDVKD in the germline V gene. V gave up 0 bases and J gave up 0 bases; unmatched junction bases: 18. This CDR3 is CATSDLQGEGGTSGSQPSYEQYV. CDR3 nucleotide sequence: TGTGCCACCAGTGATTTGCAGGGTGAAGGAGGGACTAGCGGGAGTCAACCCTCCTACGAGCAGTACGTC.

The chain couples TRBV6-5 to TRBJ2-5; tentatively, D is TRBD2 (5 bases). With 10 bases removed from V and 5 bases from J, the gap between germline ends came to 23 bases. The CDR3 covers 15 residues. Germline V lookup: CDR1 MNHEY, CDR2 SVGAGI. The CDR3: CATRRTRDPGETQYF. The CDR3 DNA reads as TGTGCCACCCGTAGGACCCGCGACCCGGGGGAGACCCAGTACTTC.

The chain uses TRBV12-3 or TRBV12-4 and TRBJ2-4; 8 nucleotides match TRBD1. The V and J ends lost 3 bases and 6 bases, in that order; junction bases with no gene match: 1. This CDR3 comprises 13 residues. The DNA for the CDR3 is TGTGCCAGCAGTTTCGACAGGGGAAACATTCAGTACTTC. It encodes CASSFDRGNIQYF.

The V gene is TRBV12-1, the J gene TRBJ2-3; whether TRBD2, the table's D call, matches the DNA was not checked. TRBV12-1 has pseudogene status. The CDR3 sequence is 16 residues long. Here the CDR3 reads CASSPPTSSSTDTQYF. The CDR3 DNA is TGTGCCAGCAGCCCCCCGACTAGCTCTAGCACAGATACGCAGTATTTT.